These T cell receptor beta chains were read from a single sample in a study of response to subunit inactivated influenza vaccine. One entry per CDR3 protein results from TCRdb running MiXCR on the RT-PCR reads. The sample lists some 540,000 distinct CDR3 sequences; around 21% were seen once. These data were also reused for a study on T cells expressing NK-cell markers.

Sequencing used CD4+ T cells sorted from PBMCs, obtained about 11 days after vaccination. The receptors originated from a man between 50 and 59 years old who received an inactivated influenza vaccine. The CDR3 runs from the conserved cysteine through the conserved F or W. The D gene is left open where the match is weak. A row's size may be missing; if present it is once, few, many or a size class.

J gene | D gene | V gene | clone size | CDR3 DNA | CDR3 protein
TRBJ2-3 | . | TRBV2 | . | TGTGCCAGCAGCCGCGCTTGGTCCACAGATACGCAGTATTTT | CASSRAWSTDTQYF
TRBJ2-7 | TRBD1 | TRBV27 | few | TGTGCCAGCAGTTTATCGAGGGCAGGGGGTATCAACGAGCAGTACTTC | CASSLSRAGGINEQYF
TRBJ1-1 | . | TRBV6-1 | once | TGTGCCAGCACCCCTACTGGGTGGCAGGGATCACCTAACACTGAAGCTTTCTTT | CASTPTGWQGSPNTEAFF
TRBJ2-4 | . | TRBV29-1 | . | TGCAGCGTTGGGGCCATTGGAGCCAAAAACATTCAGTACTTC | CSVGAIGAKNIQYF
TRBJ2-3 | TRBD2 | TRBV11-2 | . | TGTGCCAGCAGCTTAGCCCGGCTAGCGGGATCAGATACGCAGTATTTT | CASSLARLAGSDTQYF
TRBJ2-2 | TRBD2 | TRBV14 | few | TGTGCCAGCAGCCAGTACGCTAGCGGGAGGGCCGGGGAGCTGTTTTTT | CASSQYASGRAGELFF
TRBJ1-1 | TRBD1 | TRBV13 | . | TGTGCCAGCAGCTTAGGCAGGGGGACAGGGAAAGCTTTCTTT | CASSLGRGTGKAFF
TRBJ2-3 | . | TRBV7-2 | few | TGTGCCAGCAGCTTCTCCGGGACTTTTAGCACAGATACGCAGTATTTT | CASSFSGTFSTDTQYF
TRBJ2-7 | TRBD1 | TRBV7-2 | . | TGTGCCAGCAGCTTAGCGTTTTGGACAGGGAACCACGAGCAGTACTTC | CASSLAFWTGNHEQYF
TRBJ2-3 | . | TRBV11-2 | . | TGTGCCAGCAGCTTAACTCGGCTAGGCAGCTCAGATACGCAGTATTTT | CASSLTRLGSSDTQYF
TRBJ2-1 | TRBD2 | TRBV3-1 | few | TGTGCCAGCAGCCCCCGGCCTACTAGCGGGAGTCTTGTGCAGTTCTTC | CASSPRPTSGSLVQFF
TRBJ1-5 | TRBD1 | TRBV12-3/TRBV12-4 | many | TGTGCCAGCAGTTCACGGACAGGGGGGTATAGCAATCAGCCCCAGCATTTT | CASSSRTGGYSNQPQHF
TRBJ2-2 | TRBD2 | TRBV12-3/TRBV12-4 | many | TGTGCCAGCAGCCGAGACGCTAGCGGGCCCACCGGGGAGCTGTTTTTT | CASSRDASGPTGELFF
TRBJ2-2 | . | TRBV5-1 | few | TGCGCCAGCAGATCGGTGGGCCTAGCGACCGGGGAGCTGTTTTTT | CASRSVGLATGELFF
TRBJ1-6 | . | TRBV7-9 | many | TGTGCCAGCAGCTTAACGGACGAAAACCTCCACTTT | CASSLTDENLHF
TRBJ2-3 | TRBD1 | TRBV10-3 | . | TGTGCCATAGCAAATACAGGGGTCCGCACAGATACGCAGTATTTT | CAIANTGVRTDTQYF
TRBJ2-1 | . | TRBV7-2 | many | TGTGCCAGCAGTAGCCCAGGCCTCAATGAGCAGTTCTTC | CASSSPGLNEQFF
TRBJ2-7 | . | TRBV27 | . | TGTGCCAGCAGTTTATCGAGAGGGTTCTCCTACGAGCAGTACTTC | CASSLSRGFSYEQYF